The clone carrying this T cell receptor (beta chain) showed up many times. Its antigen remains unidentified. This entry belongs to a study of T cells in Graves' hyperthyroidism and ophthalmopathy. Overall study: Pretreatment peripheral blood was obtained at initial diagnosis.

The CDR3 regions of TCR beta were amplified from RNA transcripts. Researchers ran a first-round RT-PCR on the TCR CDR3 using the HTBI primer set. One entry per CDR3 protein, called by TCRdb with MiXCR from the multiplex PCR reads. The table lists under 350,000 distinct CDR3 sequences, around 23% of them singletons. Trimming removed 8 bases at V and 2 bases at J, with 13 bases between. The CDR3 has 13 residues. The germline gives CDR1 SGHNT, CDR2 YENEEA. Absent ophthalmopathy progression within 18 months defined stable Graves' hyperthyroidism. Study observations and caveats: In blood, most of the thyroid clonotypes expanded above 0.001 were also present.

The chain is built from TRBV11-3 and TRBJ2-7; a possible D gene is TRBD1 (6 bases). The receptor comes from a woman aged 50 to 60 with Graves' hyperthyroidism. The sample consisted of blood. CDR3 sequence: CASSLDSTYEQYF. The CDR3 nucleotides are TGTGCCAGCTCATTGGACAGTACCTACGAGCAGTACTTC. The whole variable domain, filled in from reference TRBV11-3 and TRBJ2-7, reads EAGVVQSPRYKIIEKKQPVAFWCNPISGHNTLYWYLQNLGQGPELLIRYENEEAVDDSQLPKDRFSAERLKGVDSTLKIQPAELGDSAVYLCASSLDSTYEQYFGPGTRLTVT.